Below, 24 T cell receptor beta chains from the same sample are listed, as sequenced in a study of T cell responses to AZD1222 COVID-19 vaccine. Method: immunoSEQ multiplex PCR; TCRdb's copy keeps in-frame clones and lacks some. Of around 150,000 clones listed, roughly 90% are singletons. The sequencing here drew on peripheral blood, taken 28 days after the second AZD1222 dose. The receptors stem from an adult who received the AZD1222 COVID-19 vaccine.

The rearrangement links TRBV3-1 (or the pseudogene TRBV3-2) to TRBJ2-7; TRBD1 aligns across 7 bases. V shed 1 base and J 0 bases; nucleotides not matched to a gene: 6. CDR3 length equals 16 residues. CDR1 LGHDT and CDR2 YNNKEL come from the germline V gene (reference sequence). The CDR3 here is CASSQGPGTDSYEQYF. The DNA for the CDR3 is TGTGCCAGCAGCCAAGGGCCCGGGACAGACTCCTACGAGCAGTACTTC.

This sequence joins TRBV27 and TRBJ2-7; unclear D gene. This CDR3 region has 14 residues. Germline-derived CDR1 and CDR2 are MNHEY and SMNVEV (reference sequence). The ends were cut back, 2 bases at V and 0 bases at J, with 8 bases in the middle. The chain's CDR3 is CASSLVWGSYEQYF. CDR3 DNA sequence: TGTGCCAGCAGTTTAGTGTGGGGCTCCTACGAGCAGTACTTC.

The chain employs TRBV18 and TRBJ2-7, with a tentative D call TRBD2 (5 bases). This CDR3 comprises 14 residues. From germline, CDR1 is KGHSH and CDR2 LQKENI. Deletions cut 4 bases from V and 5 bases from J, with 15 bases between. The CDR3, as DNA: TGTGCCAGCTCACTAACGACTATAAACCACGAGCAGTACTTC. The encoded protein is CASSLTTINHEQYF.

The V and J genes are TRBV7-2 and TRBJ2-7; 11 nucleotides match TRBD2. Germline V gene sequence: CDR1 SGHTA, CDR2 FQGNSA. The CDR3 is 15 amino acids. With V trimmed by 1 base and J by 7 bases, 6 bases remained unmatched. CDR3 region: CASSLESLAGGEQYF. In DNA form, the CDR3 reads TGTGCCAGCAGCTTAGAGTCCCTAGCGGGAGGAGAGCAGTACTTC.

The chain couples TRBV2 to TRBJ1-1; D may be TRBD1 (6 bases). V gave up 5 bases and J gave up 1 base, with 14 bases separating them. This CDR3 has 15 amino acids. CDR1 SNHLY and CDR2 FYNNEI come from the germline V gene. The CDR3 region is CASSIRQVENTEAFF. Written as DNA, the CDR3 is TGTGCCAGCAGTATCAGACAGGTCGAGAACACTGAAGCTTTCTTT.

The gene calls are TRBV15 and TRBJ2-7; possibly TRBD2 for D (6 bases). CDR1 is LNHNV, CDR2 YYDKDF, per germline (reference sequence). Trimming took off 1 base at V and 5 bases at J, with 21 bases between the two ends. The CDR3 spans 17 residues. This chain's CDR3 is CATSRALLRDPGDEQYF. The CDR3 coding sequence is TGTGCCACCAGCAGAGCCCTATTAAGAGATCCGGGGGACGAGCAGTACTTC.

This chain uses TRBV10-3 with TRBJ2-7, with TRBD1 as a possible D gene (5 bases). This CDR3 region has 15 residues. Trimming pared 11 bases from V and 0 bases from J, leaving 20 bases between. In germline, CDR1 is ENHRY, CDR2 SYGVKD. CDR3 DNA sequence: TGTGCCGCCATGCCCAGCAGGGTACTCTCCTACGAGCAGTACTTC. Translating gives CAAMPSRVLSYEQYF.

CDR3: CASKGQGANTEAFF. CDR3 nucleotides: TGCGCCAGCAAGGGACAGGGGGCGAACACTGAAGCTTTCTTT. V is TRBV5-1 and J is TRBJ1-1, with 12 positions matching TRBD1. CDR1 and CDR2 (germline): SGHRS, YFSETQ. The CDR3 is made up of 14 amino acids. The junction had 1 base not matched to a gene; V was cut back by 6 bases and J by 1 base.

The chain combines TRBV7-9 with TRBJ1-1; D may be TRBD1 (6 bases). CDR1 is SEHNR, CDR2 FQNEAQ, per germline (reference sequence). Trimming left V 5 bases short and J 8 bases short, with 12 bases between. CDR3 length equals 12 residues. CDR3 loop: CASSRAGTEAFF. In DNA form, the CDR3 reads TGTGCCAGCAGCAGAGCCGGGACAGAAGCTTTCTTT.

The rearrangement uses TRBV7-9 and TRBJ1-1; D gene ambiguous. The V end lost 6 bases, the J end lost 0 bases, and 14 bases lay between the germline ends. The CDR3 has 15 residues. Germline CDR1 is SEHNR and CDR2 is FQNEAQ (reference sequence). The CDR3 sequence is CASSHIGGVNTEAFF. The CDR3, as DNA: TGTGCCAGCAGTCACATTGGCGGTGTGAACACTGAAGCTTTCTTT.

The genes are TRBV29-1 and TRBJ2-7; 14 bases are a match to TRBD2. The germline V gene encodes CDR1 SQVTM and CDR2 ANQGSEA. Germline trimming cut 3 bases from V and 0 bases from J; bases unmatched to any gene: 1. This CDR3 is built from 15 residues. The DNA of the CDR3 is TGCAGCGTTGATGGGACTAGCGGGGGCTCCTACGAGCAGTACTTC. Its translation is CSVDGTSGGSYEQYF.

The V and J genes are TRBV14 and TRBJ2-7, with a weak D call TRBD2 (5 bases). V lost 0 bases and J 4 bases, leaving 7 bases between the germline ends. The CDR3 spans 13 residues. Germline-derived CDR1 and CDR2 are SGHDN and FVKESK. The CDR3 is CASSQEWRYEQYF. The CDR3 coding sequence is TGTGCCAGCAGCCAAGAGTGGAGGTACGAGCAGTACTTC.

The CDR3 is CASTPTAGFYGYGYTF. For the CDR3, the DNA is TGTGCCAGCACCCCGACTGCAGGGTTTTATGGCTATGGCTACACCTTC. V gene TRBV7-2 combines with J gene TRBJ1-2, with D possibly matching TRBD1 (5 bases). CDR1 SGHTA and CDR2 FQGNSA come from the germline V gene. The CDR3 loop spans 16 amino acids. Between the trimmed V and J ends, which lost 7 bases and 4 bases, there was a span of 22 bases.

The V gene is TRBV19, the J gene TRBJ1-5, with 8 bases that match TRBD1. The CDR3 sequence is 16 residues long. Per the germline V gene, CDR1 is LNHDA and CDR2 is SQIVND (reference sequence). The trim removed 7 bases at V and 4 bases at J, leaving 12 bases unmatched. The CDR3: CASTDRAGEGNQPQHF. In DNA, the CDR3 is TGTGCCAGTACGGACAGGGCTGGAGAGGGGAATCAGCCCCAGCATTTT. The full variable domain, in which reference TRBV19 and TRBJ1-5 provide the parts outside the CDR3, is DGGITQSPKYLFRKEGQNVTLSCEQNLNHDAMYWYRQDPGQGLRLIYYSQIVNDFQKGDIAEGYSVSREKKESFPLTVTSAQKNPTAFYLCASTDRAGEGNQPQHFGDGTRLSIL.

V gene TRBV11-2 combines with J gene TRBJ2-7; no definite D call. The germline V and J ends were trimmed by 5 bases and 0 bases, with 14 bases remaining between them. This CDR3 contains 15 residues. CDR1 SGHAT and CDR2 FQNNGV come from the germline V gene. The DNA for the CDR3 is TGTGCCAGCAGCCGAGGACCTACTCTCTCCTACGAGCAGTACTTC. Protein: CASSRGPTLSYEQYF.

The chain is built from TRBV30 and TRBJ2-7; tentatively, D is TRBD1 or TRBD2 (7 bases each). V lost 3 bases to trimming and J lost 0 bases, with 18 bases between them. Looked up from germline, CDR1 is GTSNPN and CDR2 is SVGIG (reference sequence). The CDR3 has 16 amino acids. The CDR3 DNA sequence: TGTGCCTGGAGAAAAGGGGGCGGGAGCTTCTCCTACGAGCAGTACTTC. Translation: CAWRKGGGSFSYEQYF.

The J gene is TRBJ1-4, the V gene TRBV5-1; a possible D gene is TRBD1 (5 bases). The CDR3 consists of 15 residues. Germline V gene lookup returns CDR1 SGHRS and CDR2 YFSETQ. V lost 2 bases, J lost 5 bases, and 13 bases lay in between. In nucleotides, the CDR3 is TGCGCCAGCAGCTTATTGACAGCGAACAATGAAAAACTGTTTTTT. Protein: CASSLLTANNEKLFF. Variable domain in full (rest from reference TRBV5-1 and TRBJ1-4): KAGVTQTPRYLIKTRGQQVTLSCSPISGHRSVSWYQQTPGQGLQFLFEYFSETQRNKGNFPGRFSGRQFSNSRSEMNVSTLELGDSALYLCASSLLTANNEKLFFGSGTQLSVL.

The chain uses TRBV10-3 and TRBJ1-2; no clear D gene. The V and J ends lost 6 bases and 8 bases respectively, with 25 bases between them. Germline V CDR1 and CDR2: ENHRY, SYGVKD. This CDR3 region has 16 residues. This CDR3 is CAIRPRAQESGSGYTF. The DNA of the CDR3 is TGTGCCATCAGACCTCGGGCCCAAGAGAGTGGATCCGGCTACACCTTC.

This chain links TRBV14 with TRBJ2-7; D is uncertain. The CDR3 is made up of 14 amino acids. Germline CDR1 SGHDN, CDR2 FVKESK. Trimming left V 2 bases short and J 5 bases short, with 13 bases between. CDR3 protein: CASSQLTTSHEQYF. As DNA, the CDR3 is TGTGCCAGCAGCCAATTAACTACCAGCCACGAGCAGTACTTC.

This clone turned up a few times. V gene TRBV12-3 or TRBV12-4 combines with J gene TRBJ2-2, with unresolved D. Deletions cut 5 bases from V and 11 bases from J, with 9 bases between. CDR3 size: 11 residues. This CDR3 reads CASSNERELFF. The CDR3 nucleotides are TGTGCCAGCAGTAATGAAAGAGAGCTGTTTTTT.

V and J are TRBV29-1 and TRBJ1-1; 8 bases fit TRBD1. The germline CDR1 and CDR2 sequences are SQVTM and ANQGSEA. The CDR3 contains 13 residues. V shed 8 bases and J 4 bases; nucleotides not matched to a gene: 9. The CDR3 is CSLIMTGATEAFF. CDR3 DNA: TGCAGCCTTATTATGACAGGGGCCACTGAAGCTTTCTTT.

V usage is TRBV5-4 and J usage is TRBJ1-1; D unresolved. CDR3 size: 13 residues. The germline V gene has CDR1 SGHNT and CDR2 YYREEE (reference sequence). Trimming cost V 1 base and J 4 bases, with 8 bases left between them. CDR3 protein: CASSLNTGTEAFF. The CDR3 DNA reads TGTGCCAGCAGCTTGAATACGGGCACTGAAGCTTTCTTT. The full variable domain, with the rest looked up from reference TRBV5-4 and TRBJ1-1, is ETGVTQSPTHLIKTRGQQVTLRCSSQSGHNTVSWYQQALGQGPQFIFQYYREEENGRGNFPPRFSGLQFPNYSSELNVNALELDDSALYLCASSLNTGTEAFFGQGTRLTVV.

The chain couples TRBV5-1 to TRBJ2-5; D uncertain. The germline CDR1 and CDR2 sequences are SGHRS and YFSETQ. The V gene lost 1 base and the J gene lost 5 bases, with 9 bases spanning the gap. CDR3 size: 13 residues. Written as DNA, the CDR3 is TGCGCCAGCAGCTTGAATAGAAAGGAGACCCAGTACTTC. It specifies CASSLNRKETQYF. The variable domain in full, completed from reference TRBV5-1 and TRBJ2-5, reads KAGVTQTPRYLIKTRGQQVTLSCSPISGHRSVSWYQQTPGQGLQFLFEYFSETQRNKGNFPGRFSGRQFSNSRSEMNVSTLELGDSALYLCASSLNRKETQYFGPGTRLLVL.

The CDR3 nucleotides are TGTGCCGTTCGCAGGGGTTTCGATGGGAACGAGCAGTACTTC. Translation gives CAVRRGFDGNEQYF. The chain recombines TRBV6-5 with TRBJ2-7; possibly TRBD1 for D (6 bases). Deletions cut 11 bases from V and 5 bases from J, with 22 bases between. This CDR3 is 14 amino acids long. Germline lookup yields CDR1 MNHEY and CDR2 SVGAGI.